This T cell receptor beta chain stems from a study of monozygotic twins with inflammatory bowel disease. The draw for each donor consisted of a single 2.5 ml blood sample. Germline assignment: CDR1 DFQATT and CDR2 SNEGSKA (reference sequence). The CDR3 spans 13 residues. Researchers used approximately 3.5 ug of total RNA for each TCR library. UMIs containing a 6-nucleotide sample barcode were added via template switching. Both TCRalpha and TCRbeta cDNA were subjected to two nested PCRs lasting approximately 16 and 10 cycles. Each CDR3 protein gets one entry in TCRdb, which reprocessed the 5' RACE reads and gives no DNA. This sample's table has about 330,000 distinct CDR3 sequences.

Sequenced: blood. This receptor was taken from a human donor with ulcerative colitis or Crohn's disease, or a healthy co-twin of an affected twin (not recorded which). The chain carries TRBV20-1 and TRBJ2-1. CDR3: CSARPPQANEQFF.